This TCR beta chain derives from a study of blood T cell repertoires in COVID-19. Residents of 24 US areas, aged roughly 18 to 89 years, made up the participants. Assignments of participants to cohorts depended upon their own reported clinical history. Sequencing was performed with immunoSEQ multiplex PCR; in TCRdb, only in-frame clones are kept and a portion is missing. The top ten hold approximately 3.3% of the sample, which has about 230,000 clones, approximately 87% seen once. From germline, CDR1 is LGHDT and CDR2 YNNKEL (reference sequence). The V gene lost 1 base and the J gene lost 2 bases, with 11 bases spanning the gap. The CDR3 totals 15 residues.

The receptor was isolated from a woman aged 50 to 65 in a cohort exposed to, infected with or recovered from COVID-19 (not recorded which). The chain has TRBV3-1 (or the pseudogene TRBV3-2) and TRBJ1-2, with D possibly TRBD1 on 6 matching bases. Source material: PBMCs or T cells enriched from blood (not recorded which). Here the CDR3 reads CASSQGGGGNYGYTF. The CDR3 DNA sequence: TGTGCCAGCAGCCAAGGGGGAGGGGGAAACTATGGCTACACCTTC.